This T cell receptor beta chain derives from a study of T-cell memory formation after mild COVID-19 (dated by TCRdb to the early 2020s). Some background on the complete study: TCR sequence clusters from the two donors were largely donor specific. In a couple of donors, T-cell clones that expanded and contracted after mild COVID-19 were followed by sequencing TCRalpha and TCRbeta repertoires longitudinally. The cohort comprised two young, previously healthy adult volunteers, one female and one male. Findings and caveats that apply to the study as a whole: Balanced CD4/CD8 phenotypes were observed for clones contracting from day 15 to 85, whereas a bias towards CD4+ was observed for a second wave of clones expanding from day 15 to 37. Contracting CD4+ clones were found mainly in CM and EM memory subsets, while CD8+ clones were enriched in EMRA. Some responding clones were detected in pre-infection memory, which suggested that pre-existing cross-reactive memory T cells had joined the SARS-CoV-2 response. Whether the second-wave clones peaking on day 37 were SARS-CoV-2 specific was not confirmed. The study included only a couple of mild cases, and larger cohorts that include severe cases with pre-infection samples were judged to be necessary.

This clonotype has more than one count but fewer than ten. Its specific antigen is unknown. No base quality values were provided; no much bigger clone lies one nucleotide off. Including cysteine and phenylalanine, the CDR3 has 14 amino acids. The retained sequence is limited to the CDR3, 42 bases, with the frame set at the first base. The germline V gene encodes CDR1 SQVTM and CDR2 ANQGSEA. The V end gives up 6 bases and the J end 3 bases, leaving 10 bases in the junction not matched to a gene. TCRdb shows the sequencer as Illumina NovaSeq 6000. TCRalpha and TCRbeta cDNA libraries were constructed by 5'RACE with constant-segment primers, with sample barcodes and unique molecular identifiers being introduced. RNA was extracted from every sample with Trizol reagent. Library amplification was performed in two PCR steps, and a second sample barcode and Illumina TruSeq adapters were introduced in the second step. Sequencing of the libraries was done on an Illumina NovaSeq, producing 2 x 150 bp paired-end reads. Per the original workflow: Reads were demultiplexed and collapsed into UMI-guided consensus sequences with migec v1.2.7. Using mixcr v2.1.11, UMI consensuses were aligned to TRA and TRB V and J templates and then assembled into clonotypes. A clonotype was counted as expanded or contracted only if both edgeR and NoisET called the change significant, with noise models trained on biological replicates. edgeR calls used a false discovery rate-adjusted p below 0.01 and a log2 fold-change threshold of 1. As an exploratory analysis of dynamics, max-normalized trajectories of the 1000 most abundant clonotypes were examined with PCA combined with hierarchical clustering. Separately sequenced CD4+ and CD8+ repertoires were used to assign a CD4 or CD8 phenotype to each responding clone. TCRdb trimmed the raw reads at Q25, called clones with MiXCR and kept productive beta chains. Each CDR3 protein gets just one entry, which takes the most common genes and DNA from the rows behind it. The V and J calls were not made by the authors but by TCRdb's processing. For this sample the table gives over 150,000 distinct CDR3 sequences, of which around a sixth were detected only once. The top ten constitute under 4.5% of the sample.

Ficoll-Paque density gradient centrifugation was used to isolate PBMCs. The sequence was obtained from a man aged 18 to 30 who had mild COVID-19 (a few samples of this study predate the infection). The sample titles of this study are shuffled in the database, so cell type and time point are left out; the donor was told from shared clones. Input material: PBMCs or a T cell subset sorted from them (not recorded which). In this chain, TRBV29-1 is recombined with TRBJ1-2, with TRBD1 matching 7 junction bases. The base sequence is TGCAGCGTAAAACAGGGGACTTGGGACTATGGCTACACCTTC. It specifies CSVKQGTWDYGYTF.